The entry that follows covers one T cell receptor beta chain sequence. Its antigen remains unknown. This sample was included in a study of cytomegalovirus exposure and HLA in healthy donors. As for the study in general: Drawn from HLA-typed donors, around 85 million unique TCRs were held in an early data release.

Germline CDR1 MNHEY, CDR2 SVGAGI. V was cut by 4 bases and J by 4 bases, with 11 bases left in between. This CDR3 region has 14 residues. Study conclusions and caveats: When a later analysis compared HLA-associated TCR beta chains with equally common others, the HLA-associated chains turned out to be more clonally expanded and to have lower generation probabilities.

PCR primers comprised 60 Vbeta and 13 Jbeta primers. Here immunoSEQ multiplex PCR was the method, and the copy in TCRdb shows in-frame clones only, minus some. The profile shows 150,000 or so clones, roughly 73% of them singletons. This sequence originates from a man younger than 35 in good health and CMV-seropositive. The chain has TRBV6-5 and TRBJ1-5, with TRBD1 as a possible D gene (5 bases). Sequencing was carried out using PBMCs. The CDR3 protein is CASSSLQANQPQHF. The CDR3 DNA is TGTGCCAGCAGTTCACTACAGGCTAATCAGCCCCAGCATTTT.